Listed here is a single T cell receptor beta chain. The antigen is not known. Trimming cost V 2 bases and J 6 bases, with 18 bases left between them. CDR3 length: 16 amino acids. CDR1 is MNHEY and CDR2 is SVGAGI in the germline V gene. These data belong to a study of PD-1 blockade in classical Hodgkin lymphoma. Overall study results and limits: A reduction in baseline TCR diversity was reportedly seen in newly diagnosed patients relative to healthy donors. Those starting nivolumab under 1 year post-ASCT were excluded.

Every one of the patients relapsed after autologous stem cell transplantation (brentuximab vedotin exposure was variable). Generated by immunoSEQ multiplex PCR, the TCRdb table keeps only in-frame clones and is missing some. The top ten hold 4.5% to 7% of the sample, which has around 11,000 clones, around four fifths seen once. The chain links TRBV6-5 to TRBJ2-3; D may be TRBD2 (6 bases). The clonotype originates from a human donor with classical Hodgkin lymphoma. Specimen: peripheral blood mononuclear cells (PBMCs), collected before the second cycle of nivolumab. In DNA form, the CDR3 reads TGTGCCAGCAGTTACATAACTAACGGGAGAGGCGATACGCAGTATTTT. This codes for CASSYITNGRGDTQYF.